The rows below give T cell receptor beta chains drawn from one sample of a study of T cell responses to AZD1222 COVID-19 vaccine. Only in-frame clones appear in the TCRdb table, and some are missing; sequencing was by immunoSEQ multiplex PCR. The sample lists roughly 180,000 clones, around 93% occurring once. Material: peripheral blood, obtained on day 0 of AZD1222 vaccination. These receptors were collected from an adult in good health. Each CDR3 is given with its conserved first and last residue. Each record gives: D gene, J gene, V gene, CDR3 length, CDR3 protein, CDR3 DNA. D genes are given only for firm matches.

>.|TRBJ2-7|TRBV7-9|14
CASSTPSTPYEQYF
TGTGCCAGCAGCACCCCGAGTACCCCCTACGAGCAGTACTTC
>TRBD2|TRBJ2-1|TRBV30|15
CAWTRLAGGYNEQFF
TGTGCCTGGACGAGGCTAGCGGGGGGGTACAATGAGCAGTTCTTC
>.|TRBJ2-7|TRBV30|13
CAWSADGLGERYF
TGTGCCTGGAGTGCCGATGGCCTAGGGGAAAGGTACTTC
>.|TRBJ1-1|TRBV11-3|18
CASKKFGQILTGNTEAFF
TGTGCCAGCAAGAAGTTTGGGCAGATACTAACGGGCAACACTGAAGCTTTCTTT
>.|TRBJ1-1|TRBV28|12
CASSPGVTEAFF
TGTGCCAGCAGCCCTGGGGTCACTGAAGCTTTCTTT
>.|TRBJ2-7|TRBV11-3|13
CASSRLVGYEQYF
TGTGCCAGCAGCCGACTAGTTGGGTACGAGCAGTACTTC
>.|TRBJ1-4|TRBV5-1|14
CASSLVATNEKLFF
TGCGCCAGCAGCTTGGTTGCTACTAATGAAAAACTGTTTTTT
>TRBD1|TRBJ1-1|TRBV9|15
CASSVDQGAGTEAFF
TGTGCCAGCAGCGTAGATCAGGGGGCGGGCACTGAAGCTTTCTTT
>TRBD2|TRBJ2-3|TRBV7-6|16
CASSVRLAGGLDTQYF
TGTGCCAGCAGCGTAAGACTAGCGGGGGGGCTAGATACGCAGTATTTT
>.|TRBJ1-2|TRBV6-5|15
CASRSRPTENYGYTF
TGTGCCAGCAGGTCAAGGCCAACAGAAAACTATGGCTACACCTTC
>.|TRBJ2-1|TRBV19|15
CASSILLASYNEQFF
TGTGCCAGTAGTATCCTATTGGCCTCTTACAATGAGCAGTTCTTC
>.|TRBJ1-5|TRBV10-2|19
CASSEPRSGQSYSNQPQHF
TGCGCCAGCAGTGAGCCGAGGTCGGGGCAGTCTTATAGCAATCAGCCCCAGCATTTT
>TRBD1|TRBJ1-1|TRBV29-1|15
CSVRDRVTRSTEAFF
TGCAGCGTCCGGGACAGGGTAACTAGGAGCACTGAAGCTTTCTTT
>TRBD2|TRBJ2-1|TRBV11-2|17
CASSSYPGLATYNEQFF
TGTGCCAGCAGCTCCTATCCCGGACTAGCGACCTACAATGAGCAGTTCTTC